This T cell receptor (beta chain) was recorded in a study of T cells after yellow fever vaccination. General study points: Secondary responses were weaker yet peaked faster, day 5 versus 15. Of the clonotypes, a small share occurred in both CD4 and CD8 compartments. Clones that expanded after primary vaccination mostly reappeared after the booster (roughly 95% CD4, 88% CD8).

In TCRdb, the 5' RACE reads were re-called with MiXCR into one record per CDR3 protein. This table has hundreds of thousands of distinct CDR3 sequences, 10% to 15% appearing once. The CDR3 is 14 residues long. The V gene's germline CDR1 is SGHKS and CDR2 YYEKEE (reference sequence). After removal of 3 bases from V and 15 bases from J, the junction contained 11 bases not matched to a gene. About this clonotype itself: Its specificity is unknown.

The sample in question was PBMCs, obtained on the day of the yellow fever booster vaccination. The chain is built from TRBV5-5 and TRBJ2-1, with 11 bases matching TRBD2. The TCR sequence derives from a man aged 25 to 45 who received the YFV17D yellow fever vaccine. The CDR3 protein is CASSSPGLAALGFF. The CDR3 DNA reads TGTGCCAGCAGCTCCCCGGGACTAGCGGCCCTGGGGTTCTTC. Filled out from reference TRBV5-5 and TRBJ2-1, the complete variable domain reads DAGVTQSPTHLIKTRGQQVTLRCSPISGHKSVSWYQQVLGQGPQFIFQYYEKEERGRGNFPDRFSARQFPNYSSELNVNALLLGDSALYLCASSSPGLAALGFFGPGTRLTVL.